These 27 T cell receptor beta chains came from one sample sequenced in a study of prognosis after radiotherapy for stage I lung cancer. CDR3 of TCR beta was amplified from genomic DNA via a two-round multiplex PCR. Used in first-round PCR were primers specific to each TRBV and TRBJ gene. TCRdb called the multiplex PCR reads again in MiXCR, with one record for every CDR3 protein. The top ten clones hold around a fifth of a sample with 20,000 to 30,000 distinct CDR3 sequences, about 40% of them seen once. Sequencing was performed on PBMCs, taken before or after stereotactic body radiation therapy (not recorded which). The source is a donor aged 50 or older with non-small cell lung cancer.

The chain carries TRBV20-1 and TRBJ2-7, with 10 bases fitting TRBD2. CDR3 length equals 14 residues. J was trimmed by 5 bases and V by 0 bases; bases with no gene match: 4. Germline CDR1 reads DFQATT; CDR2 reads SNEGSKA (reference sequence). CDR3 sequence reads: CSARESGRVNEQYF. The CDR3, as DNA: TGCAGTGCTAGAGAAAGCGGGAGGGTTAACGAGCAGTACTTC.

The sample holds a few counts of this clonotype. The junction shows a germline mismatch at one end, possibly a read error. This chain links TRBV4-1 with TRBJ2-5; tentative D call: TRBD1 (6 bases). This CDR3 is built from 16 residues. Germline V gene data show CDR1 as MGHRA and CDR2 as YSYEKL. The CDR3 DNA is TGCGCCAGCAGCCCCCCCGGACAGAAGCTCCAAGATACCCAGTACTTC. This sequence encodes CASSPPGQKLQDTQYF.

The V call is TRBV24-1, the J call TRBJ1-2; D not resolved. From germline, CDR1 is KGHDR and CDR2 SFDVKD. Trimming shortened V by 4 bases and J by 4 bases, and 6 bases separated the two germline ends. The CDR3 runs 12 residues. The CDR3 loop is CATSETGYGYTF. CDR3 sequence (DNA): TGTGCCACCAGTGAAACTGGCTATGGCTACACCTTC.

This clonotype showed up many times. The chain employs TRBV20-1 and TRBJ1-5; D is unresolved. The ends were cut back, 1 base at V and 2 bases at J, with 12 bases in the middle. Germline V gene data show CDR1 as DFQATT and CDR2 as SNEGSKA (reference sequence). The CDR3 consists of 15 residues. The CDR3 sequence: CSARVSGRGNQPQHF. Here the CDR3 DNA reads TGCAGTGCTAGAGTCTCGGGTCGGGGCAATCAGCCCCAGCATTTT.

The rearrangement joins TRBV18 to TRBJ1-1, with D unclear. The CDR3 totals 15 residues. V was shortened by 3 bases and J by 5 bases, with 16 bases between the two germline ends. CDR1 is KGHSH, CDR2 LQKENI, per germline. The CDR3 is CASSPREEVRTEAFF. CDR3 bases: TGTGCCAGCTCACCGAGGGAGGAGGTGAGGACTGAAGCTTTCTTT.

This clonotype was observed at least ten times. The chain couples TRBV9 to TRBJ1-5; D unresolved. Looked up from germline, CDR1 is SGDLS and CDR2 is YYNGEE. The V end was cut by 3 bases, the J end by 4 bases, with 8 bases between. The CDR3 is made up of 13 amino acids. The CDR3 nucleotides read TGTGCCAGCAGCGGTAGGTCAAATCAGCCCCAGCATTTT. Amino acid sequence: CASSGRSNQPQHF.

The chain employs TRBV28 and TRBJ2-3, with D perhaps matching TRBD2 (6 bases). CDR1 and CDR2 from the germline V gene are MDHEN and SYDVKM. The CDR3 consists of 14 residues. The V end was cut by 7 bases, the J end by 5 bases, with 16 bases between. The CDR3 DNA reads TGTGCCAGCAACGACGGGGGAAGAAAAGATACGCAGTATTTT. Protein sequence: CASNDGGRKDTQYF.

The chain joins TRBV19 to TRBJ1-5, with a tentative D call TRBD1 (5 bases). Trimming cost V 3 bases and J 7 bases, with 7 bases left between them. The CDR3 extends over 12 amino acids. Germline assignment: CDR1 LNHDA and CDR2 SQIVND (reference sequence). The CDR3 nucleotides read TGTGCCAGTAGTATTGACAGCCAGCCCCAGCATTTT. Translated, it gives CASSIDSQPQHF.

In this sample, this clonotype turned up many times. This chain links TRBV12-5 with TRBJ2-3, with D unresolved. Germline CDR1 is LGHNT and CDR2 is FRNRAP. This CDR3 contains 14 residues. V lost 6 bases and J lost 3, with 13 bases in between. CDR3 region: CASGPGAFTDTQYF. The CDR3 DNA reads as TGTGCTAGTGGCCCCGGCGCGTTTACAGATACGCAGTATTTT.

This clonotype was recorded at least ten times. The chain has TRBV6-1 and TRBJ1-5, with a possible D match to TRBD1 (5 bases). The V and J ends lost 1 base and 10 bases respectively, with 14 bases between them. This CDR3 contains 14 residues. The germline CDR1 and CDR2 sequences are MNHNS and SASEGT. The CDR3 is CASSEVGTSPPQHF. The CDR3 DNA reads TGTGCCAGCAGTGAAGTTGGGACCTCACCCCCCCAGCATTTT.

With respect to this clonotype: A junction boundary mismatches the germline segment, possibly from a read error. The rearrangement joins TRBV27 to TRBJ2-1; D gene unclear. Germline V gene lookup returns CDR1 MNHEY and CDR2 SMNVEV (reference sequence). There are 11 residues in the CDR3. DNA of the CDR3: TGTTCCAGCAGTGGCTACAATGAGCAGTTCTTC. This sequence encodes CSSSGYNEQFF.

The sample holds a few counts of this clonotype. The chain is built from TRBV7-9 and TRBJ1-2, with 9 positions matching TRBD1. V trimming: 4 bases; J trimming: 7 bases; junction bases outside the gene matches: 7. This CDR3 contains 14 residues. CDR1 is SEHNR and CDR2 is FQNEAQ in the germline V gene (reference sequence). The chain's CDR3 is CASSSDRGLSGYTF. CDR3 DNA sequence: TGTGCCAGCAGCTCGGACAGGGGACTAAGTGGCTACACCTTC.

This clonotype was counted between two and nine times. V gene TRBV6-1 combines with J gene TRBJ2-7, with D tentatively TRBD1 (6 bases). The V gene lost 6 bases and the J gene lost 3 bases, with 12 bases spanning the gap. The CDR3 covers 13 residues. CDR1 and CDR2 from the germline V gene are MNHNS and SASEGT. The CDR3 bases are TGTGCCAGCAGCCCGGACAGTGACTACGAGCAGTACTTC. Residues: CASSPDSDYEQYF.

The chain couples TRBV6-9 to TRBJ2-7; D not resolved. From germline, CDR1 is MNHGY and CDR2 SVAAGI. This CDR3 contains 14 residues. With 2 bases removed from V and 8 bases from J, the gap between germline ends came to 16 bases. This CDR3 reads CASSYRGRASKQYF. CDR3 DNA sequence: TGTGCCAGCAGTTATCGCGGTAGGGCCAGCAAGCAGTACTTC.

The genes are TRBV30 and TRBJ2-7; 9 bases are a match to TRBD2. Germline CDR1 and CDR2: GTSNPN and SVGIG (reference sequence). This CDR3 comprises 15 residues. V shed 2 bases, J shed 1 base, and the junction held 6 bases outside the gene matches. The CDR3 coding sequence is TGTGCCTGGAGTTTGGCTAGCGGGATTTCCTACGAGCAGTACTTC. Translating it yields CAWSLASGISYEQYF.

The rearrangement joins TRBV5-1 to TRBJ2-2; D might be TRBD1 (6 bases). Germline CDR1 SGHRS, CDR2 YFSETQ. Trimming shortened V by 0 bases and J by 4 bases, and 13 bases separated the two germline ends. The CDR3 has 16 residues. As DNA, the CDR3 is TGCGCCAGCAGCTTGGTCCAGGGGTTGGGCACCGGGGAGCTGTTTTTT. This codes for CASSLVQGLGTGELFF.

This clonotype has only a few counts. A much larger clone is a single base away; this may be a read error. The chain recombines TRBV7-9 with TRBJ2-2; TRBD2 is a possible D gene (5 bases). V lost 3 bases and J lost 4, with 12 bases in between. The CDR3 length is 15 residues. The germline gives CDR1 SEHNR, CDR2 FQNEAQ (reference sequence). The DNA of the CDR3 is TGTGCCAGCAGCTTCGCGGTAGGGAGCACCGGGGAGCTGTTTTTT. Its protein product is CASSFAVGSTGELFF.

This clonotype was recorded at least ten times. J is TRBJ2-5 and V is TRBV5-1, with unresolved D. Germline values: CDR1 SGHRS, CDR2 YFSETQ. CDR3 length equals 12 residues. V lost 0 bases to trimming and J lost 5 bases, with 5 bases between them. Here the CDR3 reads CASSLELETQYF. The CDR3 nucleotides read TGCGCCAGCAGCTTGGAGTTGGAGACCCAGTACTTC.

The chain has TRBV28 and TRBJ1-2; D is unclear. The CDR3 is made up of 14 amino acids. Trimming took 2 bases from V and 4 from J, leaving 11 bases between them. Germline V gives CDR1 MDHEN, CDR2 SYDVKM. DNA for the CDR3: TGTGCCAGCAGTTTAACTGGTATCATCTATGGCTACACCTTC. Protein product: CASSLTGIIYGYTF.

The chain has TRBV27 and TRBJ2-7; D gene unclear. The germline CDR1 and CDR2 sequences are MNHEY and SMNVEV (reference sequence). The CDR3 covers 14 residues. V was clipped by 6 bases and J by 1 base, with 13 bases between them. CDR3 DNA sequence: TGTGCCAGCAGCTTCTTACTTGGATCCTACGAGCAGTACTTC. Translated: CASSFLLGSYEQYF.

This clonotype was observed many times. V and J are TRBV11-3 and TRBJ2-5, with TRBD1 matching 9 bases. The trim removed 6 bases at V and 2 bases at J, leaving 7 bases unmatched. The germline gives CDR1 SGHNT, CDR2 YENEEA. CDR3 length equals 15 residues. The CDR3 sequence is CASRSGTGTQETQYF. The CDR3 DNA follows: TGTGCCAGCAGATCCGGGACAGGGACTCAAGAGACCCAGTACTTC. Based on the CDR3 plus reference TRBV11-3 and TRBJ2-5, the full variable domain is EAGVVQSPRYKIIEKKQPVAFWCNPISGHNTLYWYLQNLGQGPELLIRYENEEAVDDSQLPKDRFSAERLKGVDSTLKIQPAELGDSAVYLCASRSGTGTQETQYFGPGTRLLVL.

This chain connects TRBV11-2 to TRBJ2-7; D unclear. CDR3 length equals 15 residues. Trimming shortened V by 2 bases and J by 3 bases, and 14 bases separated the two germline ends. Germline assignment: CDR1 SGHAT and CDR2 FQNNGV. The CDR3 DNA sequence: TGTGCCAGCAGCTTAAAGGTGGGTCCCGTCTACGAGCAGTACTTC. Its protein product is CASSLKVGPVYEQYF.

The CDR3 loop is CSVDSGRAAFF. CDR3 DNA sequence: TGCAGCGTTGATTCTGGTCGTGCAGCCTTCTTT. The V call is TRBV29-1, the J call TRBJ1-1; the D is unclear. Trimming removed 3 bases at V and 14 bases at J, with 16 bases between. CDR1 is SQVTM and CDR2 is ANQGSEA in the germline V gene. CDR3 size: 11 residues. Together with reference TRBV29-1 and TRBJ1-1, the CDR3 gives the full variable domain: SAVISQKPSRDICQRGTSLTIQCQVDSQVTMMFWYRQQPGQSLTLIATANQGSEATYESGFVIDKFPISRPNLTFSTLTVSNMSPEDSSIYLCSVDSGRAAFFGQGTRLTVV.

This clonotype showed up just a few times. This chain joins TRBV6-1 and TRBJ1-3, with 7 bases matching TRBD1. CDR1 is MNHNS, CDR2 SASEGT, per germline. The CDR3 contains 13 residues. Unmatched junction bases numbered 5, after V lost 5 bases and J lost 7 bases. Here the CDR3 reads CASSPRQGNTIYF. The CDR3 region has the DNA TGTGCCAGCAGTCCTCGACAGGGCAACACCATATATTTT.

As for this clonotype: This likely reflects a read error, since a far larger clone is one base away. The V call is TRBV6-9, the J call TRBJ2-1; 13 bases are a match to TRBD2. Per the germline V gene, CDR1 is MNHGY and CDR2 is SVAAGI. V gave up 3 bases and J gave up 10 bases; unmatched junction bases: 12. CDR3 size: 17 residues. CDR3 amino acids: CASSYVFWTSGRGEQFF. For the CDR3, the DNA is TGTGCCAGCAGTTACGTGTTTTGGACTAGCGGGAGAGGCGAGCAGTTCTTC.

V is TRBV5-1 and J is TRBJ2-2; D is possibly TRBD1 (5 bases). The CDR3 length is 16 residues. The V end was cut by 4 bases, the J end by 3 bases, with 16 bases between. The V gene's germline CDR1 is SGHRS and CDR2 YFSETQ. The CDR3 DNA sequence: TGCGCCAGCAGCCCGCTCCAGACAGTCCACACCGGGGAGCTGTTTTTT. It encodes CASSPLQTVHTGELFF.

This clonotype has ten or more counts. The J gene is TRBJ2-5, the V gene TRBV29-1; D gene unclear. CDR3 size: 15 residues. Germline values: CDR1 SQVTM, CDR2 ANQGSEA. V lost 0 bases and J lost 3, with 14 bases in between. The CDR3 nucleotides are TGCAGCGTTGAAGATACTGGAAGGACGGAAGAGACCCAGTACTTC. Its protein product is CSVEDTGRTEETQYF.